This T cell receptor beta chain was sequenced in a study of blood T cell repertoires in COVID-19. Study-level information: Both acute and convalescent COVID-19 samples were obtained from the United States, Italy and Spain. PBMCs, B-cell-depleted T cells, or T cells were the source of the cDNA or gDNA that made up the material.

Unmatched junction bases numbered 4, after V lost 4 bases and J lost 3 bases. The CDR3 consists of 16 residues. Looked up from germline, CDR1 is SNHLY and CDR2 is FYNNEI. In the original analysis: Using reference gene primer amplification, nucleated cell counts were estimated. Sequenced by immunoSEQ multiplex PCR; TCRdb stores in-frame clones only, minus some. D and trimming come from the DNA, and the V and J calls and clone size come from that table. The sample yields approximately 120,000 clones, about 88% seen once. This clone was counted a few times. Input material: peripheral blood. The chain uses TRBV2 and TRBJ2-1; TRBD2 agrees at 12 bases. This clonotype was sampled from a woman older than 75 with acute or convalescent COVID-19. The CDR3 loop reads CASSVLTSGGYNEQFF. DNA for the CDR3: TGTGCCAGCAGTGTTCTGACTAGCGGGGGCTACAATGAGCAGTTCTTC.